This T cell receptor (beta chain) was identified in a study of T cell responses to AZD1222 COVID-19 vaccine. Study-level background: Pooling of second doses given at about 4 or about 12 weeks was done.

The CDR3 has 16 residues. Germline loops: CDR1 MDHEN, CDR2 SYDVKM. The J segment lost 5 bases and the V segment lost 5 bases, leaving 12 bases of the junction unmatched. Clones were read by immunoSEQ multiplex PCR, and TCRdb kept only the in-frame ones, dropping some. The sample carries 100,000 to 150,000 clones, about 87% recorded once. The receptor was derived from an adult in good health. This rearrangement joins TRBV28 to TRBJ2-7, with TRBD2 identical over 10 bases. Sequenced material: peripheral blood, taken on day 0 of AZD1222 vaccination. The CDR3 loop reads CASSPRPSGSFHEQYF. DNA for the CDR3: TGTGCCAGCAGTCCCCGACCTAGCGGGAGTTTTCACGAGCAGTACTTC.